The 15 T cell receptor beta chains below come from one sample, sequenced in a study of cytomegalovirus exposure and HLA in healthy donors. Both 60 Vbeta primers and 13 Jbeta primers went into the PCR. Libraries were prepared by immunoSEQ multiplex PCR; TCRdb keeps only in-frame clonotypes and omits some of them. The top ten hold 2% of the sample, which has approximately 260,000 clones, approximately 85% seen once. The sequenced material came from PBMCs. The source is a woman aged 40 to 49 in good health and CMV-seropositive.

The chain is built from TRBV12-5 and TRBJ2-5; 8 bases are a match to TRBD2. CDR3 length equals 15 residues. The trim removed 7 bases at V and 4 bases at J, leaving 11 bases unmatched. Germline values: CDR1 LGHNT, CDR2 FRNRAP. CDR3 bases: TGTGCTAGTGCCCTAGTCACGGGGGGGCGAGAGACCCAGTACTTC. Its translation is CASALVTGGRETQYF.

This clone was detected once. Other DNA sequences of this sample code for an identical CDR3. The chain is built from TRBV28 and TRBJ2-5; a possible D gene is TRBD2 (6 bases). This CDR3 is built from 13 residues. V was trimmed by 6 bases and J by 5 bases, leaving 13 bases between them. CDR1 MDHEN and CDR2 SYDVKM come from the germline V gene. The CDR3 here is CASSLGGTETQYF. The CDR3 nucleotides read TGTGCCAGCAGCCTGGGAGGCACGGAGACCCAGTACTTC.

The chain couples TRBV9 to TRBJ2-1; D gene uncertain. The CDR3 has 14 residues. The V end was cut by 0 bases, the J end by 5 bases, with 9 bases between. CDR1 and CDR2 (germline): SGDLS, YYNGEE. The CDR3 is CASSVDLGNNEQFF. CDR3 nucleotide sequence: TGTGCCAGCAGCGTAGATCTCGGTAACAATGAGCAGTTCTTC.

The rearrangement joins TRBV7-2 to TRBJ2-3; D remains unclear. V was shortened by 3 bases and J by 8 bases, with 9 bases between the two germline ends. The CDR3 length is 12 residues. In germline, CDR1 is SGHTA, CDR2 FQGNSA. The CDR3 nucleotides are TGTGCCAGCAGCTTGCCTGTCGGTACGCAGTATTTT. Encoded protein: CASSLPVGTQYF.

The chain joins TRBV7-9 to TRBJ2-7; 9 bases are a match to TRBD2. CDR1 is SEHNR, CDR2 FQNEAQ, per germline (reference sequence). V lost 0 bases to trimming and J lost 3 bases; unmatched junction nucleotides: 0. CDR3 length: 14 amino acids. The CDR3 is CASSLASGGYEQYF. The CDR3 DNA follows: TGTGCCAGCAGCTTAGCTAGCGGGGGCTACGAGCAGTACTTC.

This chain links TRBV7-8 with TRBJ2-7; 7 bases fit TRBD2. Germline trimming cut 5 bases from V and 7 bases from J; bases unmatched to any gene: 8. The CDR3 is 13 residues long. The germline gives CDR1 SGHVS, CDR2 FQNEAQ. As DNA, the CDR3 is TGTGCCAGCAGCATCTCGGGACTAAATGAGCAGTACTTC. Translating gives CASSISGLNEQYF.

The rearrangement links TRBV4-1 to TRBJ2-1, with D perhaps TRBD1 (5 bases). CDR1 and CDR2 from the germline V gene are MGHRA and YSYEKL. V shed 0 bases and J shed 6 bases, with 9 bases lying between them. The CDR3 totals 14 residues. CDR3 sequence: CASSQDSGFNEQFF. CDR3 bases: TGCGCCAGCAGCCAAGATTCAGGGTTCAATGAGCAGTTCTTC.

The chain combines TRBV28 with TRBJ2-3; 7 bases map to TRBD2. Germline CDR1 and CDR2: MDHEN and SYDVKM. V lost 7 bases, J lost 2 bases, and 15 bases stayed unmatched. This CDR3 has 17 residues. CDR3 DNA: TGTGCCAGCACGTTTCTCTACCCTAGCGGAAACACAGATACGCAGTATTTT. This encodes CASTFLYPSGNTDTQYF.

The rearrangement links TRBV9 to TRBJ2-1; TRBD1 is a possible D gene (5 bases). The CDR3 has 17 residues. Germline V gene lookup returns CDR1 SGDLS and CDR2 YYNGEE. Between the trimmed V and J ends, which lost 4 bases and 0 bases, there was a span of 17 bases. CDR3 coding DNA: TGTGCCAGCAGCCCACCGGACAACAGTTACTCCTACAATGAGCAGTTCTTC. Amino acids: CASSPPDNSYSYNEQFF.

This clone appeared a few times. The rearrangement joins TRBV5-6 to TRBJ1-4; unclear D gene. The CDR3 has 13 residues. Per the germline V gene, CDR1 is SGHDT and CDR2 is YYEEEE. The V and J ends lost 0 bases and 8 bases respectively, with 8 bases between them. As DNA, the CDR3 is TGTGCCAGCAGCTTGGCGGGTGTGGAAAAACTGTTTTTT. Translation: CASSLAGVEKLFF.

This chain joins TRBV18 and TRBJ1-1; TRBD1 matches at 8 bases. CDR3 size: 14 residues. The V and J ends lost 6 bases and 3 bases, in that order; junction bases with no gene match: 6. The germline gives CDR1 KGHSH, CDR2 LQKENI. In DNA, the CDR3 is TGTGCCAGCTCCGACAGGGGAAGGGACACTGAAGCTTTCTTT. Its translation: CASSDRGRDTEAFF.

The chain employs TRBV7-2 and TRBJ2-1; 10 nucleotides match TRBD1. The CDR3 consists of 15 residues. Losses at the gene ends were 5 bases for V and 6 bases for J; bases not matched to a gene: 7. Germline V gene data show CDR1 as SGHTA and CDR2 as FQGNSA. The CDR3 reads CASSTGTGVGNEQFF. In DNA form, the CDR3 reads TGTGCCAGCAGCACCGGGACAGGGGTGGGCAATGAGCAGTTCTTC.

The rearrangement uses TRBV28 and TRBJ2-7, with 8 nucleotides matching TRBD1. Germline V lookup: CDR1 MDHEN, CDR2 SYDVKM. The junction had 7 bases not matched to a gene; V was cut back by 6 bases and J by 3 bases. The CDR3 is 14 amino acids. This CDR3 reads CASRFTGGGYEQYF. CDR3 sequence (DNA): TGTGCCAGCAGATTTACAGGGGGTGGCTACGAGCAGTACTTC.

V usage is TRBV19 and J usage is TRBJ1-1; D ambiguous. The CDR3 is 12 residues long. V shed 4 bases and J shed 1 base, with 4 bases lying between them. Germline-derived CDR1 and CDR2 are LNHDA and SQIVND (reference sequence). The CDR3 here is CASSNRNTEAFF. CDR3 nucleotides: TGTGCCAGTAGTAACAGGAACACTGAAGCTTTCTTT.

This clone has only one observation. The chain combines TRBV18 with TRBJ1-1; unclear D gene. The CDR3 extends over 13 amino acids. The V gene lost 1 base and the J gene lost 7 bases, with 10 bases spanning the gap. Germline assignment: CDR1 KGHSH and CDR2 LQKENI. In DNA, the CDR3 is TGTGCCAGCTCACCACTAGCACGGGGTGAAGCTTTCTTT. This gives the protein CASSPLARGEAFF.